Reported below is one T cell receptor beta chain. Antigen: not known. CDR1 is SQVTM, CDR2 ANQGSEA, per germline. V trimming: 2 bases; J trimming: 2 bases; junction bases outside the gene matches: 2. The CDR3 consists of 13 residues. The PCR made use of 60 Vbeta and 13 Jbeta primers. Sequenced by immunoSEQ multiplex PCR; TCRdb stores in-frame clones only, minus some. The sample consists of about 190,000 clones, around 85% of them appearing once. The data are from a study of cytomegalovirus exposure and HLA in healthy donors. Study-level findings and limits: Later on, an analysis tied 15,000 to 20,000 TCR beta sequences to HLA alleles at 0.05 false discovery rate. Judged likely to be a sequencing artifact was a cluster of highly shared sequence variants. The study recorded about 150 TCR beta chains that were cytomegalovirus-associated.

The rearrangement links TRBV29-1 to TRBJ1-1, with 7 bases identical to TRBD1. The sequence derives from a man younger than 35 in good health and CMV-seronegative. The source material was PBMCs. The CDR3 is CSVERTGNTEAFF. Here the CDR3 DNA reads TGCAGCGTTGAAAGGACAGGAAACACTGAAGCTTTCTTT.